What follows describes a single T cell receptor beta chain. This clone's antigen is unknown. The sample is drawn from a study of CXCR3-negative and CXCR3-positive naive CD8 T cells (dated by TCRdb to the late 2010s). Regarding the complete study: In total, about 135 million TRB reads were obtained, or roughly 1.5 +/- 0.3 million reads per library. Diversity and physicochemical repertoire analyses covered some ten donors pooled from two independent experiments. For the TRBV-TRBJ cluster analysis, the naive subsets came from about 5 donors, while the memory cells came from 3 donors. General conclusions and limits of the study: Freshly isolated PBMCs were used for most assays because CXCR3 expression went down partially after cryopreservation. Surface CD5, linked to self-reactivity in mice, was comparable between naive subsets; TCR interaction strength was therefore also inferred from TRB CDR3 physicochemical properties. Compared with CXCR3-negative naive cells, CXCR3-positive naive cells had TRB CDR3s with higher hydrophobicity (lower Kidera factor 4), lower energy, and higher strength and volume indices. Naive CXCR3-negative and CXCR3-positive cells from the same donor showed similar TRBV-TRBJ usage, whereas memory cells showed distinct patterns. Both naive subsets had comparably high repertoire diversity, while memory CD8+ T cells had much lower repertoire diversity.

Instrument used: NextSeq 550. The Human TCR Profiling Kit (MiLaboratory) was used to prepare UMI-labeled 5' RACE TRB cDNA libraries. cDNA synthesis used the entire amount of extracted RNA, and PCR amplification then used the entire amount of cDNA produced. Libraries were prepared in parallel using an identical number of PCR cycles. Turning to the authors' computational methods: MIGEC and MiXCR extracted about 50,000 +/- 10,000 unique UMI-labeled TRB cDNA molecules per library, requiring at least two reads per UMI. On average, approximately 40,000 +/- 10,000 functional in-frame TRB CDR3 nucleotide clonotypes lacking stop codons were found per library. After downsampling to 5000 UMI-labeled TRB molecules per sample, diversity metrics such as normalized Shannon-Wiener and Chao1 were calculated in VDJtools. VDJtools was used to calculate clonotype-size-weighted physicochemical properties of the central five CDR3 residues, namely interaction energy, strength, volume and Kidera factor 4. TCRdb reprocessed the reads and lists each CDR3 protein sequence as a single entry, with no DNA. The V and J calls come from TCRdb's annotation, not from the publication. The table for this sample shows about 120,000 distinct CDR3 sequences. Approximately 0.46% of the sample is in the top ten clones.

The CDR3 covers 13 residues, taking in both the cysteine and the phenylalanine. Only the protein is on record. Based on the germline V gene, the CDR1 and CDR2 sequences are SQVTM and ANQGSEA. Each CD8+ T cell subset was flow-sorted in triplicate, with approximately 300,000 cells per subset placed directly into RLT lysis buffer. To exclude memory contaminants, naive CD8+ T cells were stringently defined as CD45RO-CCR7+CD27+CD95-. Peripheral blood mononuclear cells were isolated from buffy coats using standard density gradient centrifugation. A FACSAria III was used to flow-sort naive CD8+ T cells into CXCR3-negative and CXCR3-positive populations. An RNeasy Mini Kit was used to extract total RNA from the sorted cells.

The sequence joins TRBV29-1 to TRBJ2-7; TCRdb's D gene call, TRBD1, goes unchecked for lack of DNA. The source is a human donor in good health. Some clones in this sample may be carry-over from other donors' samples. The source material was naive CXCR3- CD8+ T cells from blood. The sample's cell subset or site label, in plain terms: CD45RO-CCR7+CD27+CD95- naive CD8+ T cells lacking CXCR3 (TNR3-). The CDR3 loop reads CSVYTGDSYEQYF.